Shown below are 7 T cell receptor beta chains from a single sample sequenced in a study of blood T cell repertoires in COVID-19. Measured with immunoSEQ multiplex PCR; TCRdb has only the in-frame clones, and not every one. Of 65,000 to 100,000 clones listed, 84% are singletons. Input material: peripheral blood. The receptor set was obtained from a human donor in a cohort sampled during active COVID-19.

CDR3: CASSYGGTGIETQYF. In nucleotides, the CDR3 is TGTGCCAGCAGTTACGGGGGGACAGGGATCGAGACCCAGTACTTC. This sequence joins TRBV6-8 and TRBJ2-5, with 9 bases identical to TRBD1. CDR3 length equals 15 residues. J lost 5 bases, V lost 2 bases, and 6 bases had no gene match. Germline V gene data show CDR1 as MNHGY and CDR2 as SAAAGT.

The rearrangement uses TRBV4-1 and TRBJ2-1; the match to TRBD2 covers 15 bases. Per the germline V gene, CDR1 is MGHRA and CDR2 is YSYEKL. The CDR3 contains 19 residues. V trimming: 4 bases; J trimming: 6 bases; junction bases outside the gene matches: 13. The DNA for the CDR3 is TGCGCCAGCAGCCGCGGACTAGCGGGGGGGCCGTTCAGGCGCAATGAGCAGTTCTTC. This encodes CASSRGLAGGPFRRNEQFF.

The genes are TRBV27 and TRBJ2-1; 7 bases align to TRBD1. The germline gives CDR1 MNHEY, CDR2 SMNVEV (reference sequence). The V and J ends lost 5 bases and 5 bases, in that order; junction bases with no gene match: 9. The CDR3 has 15 amino acids. In DNA form, the CDR3 reads TGTGCCAGCAGTCACAGGGGCTTTCAGGACAATGAGCAGTTCTTC. This sequence encodes CASSHRGFQDNEQFF.

The V call is TRBV6-1, the J call TRBJ1-1; D unresolved. The germline V gene encodes CDR1 MNHNS and CDR2 SASEGT. Trimming left V 0 bases short and J 3 bases short, with 8 bases between. CDR3 length equals 14 residues. CDR3 nucleotides: TGTGCCAGCAGTGAAGCCCTGGAGGACACTGAAGCTTTCTTT. Protein product: CASSEALEDTEAFF.

The chain combines TRBV23-1 with TRBJ1-2, with 9 bases that match TRBD1. TRBV23-1 is classed as an ORF, of uncertain function. This CDR3 is built from 15 residues. Losses at the gene ends were 4 bases for V and 6 bases for J; bases not matched to a gene: 9. Written as DNA, the CDR3 is TGCGCCAGCAGTCTCCTACAGGGGGCGCTCAATGGCTACACCTTC. Translation gives CASSLLQGALNGYTF.

This clone was counted between two and nine times. The sample carries other DNA sequences with the same CDR3. J is TRBJ1-1 and V is TRBV2; D not resolved. The V gene lost 5 bases and the J gene lost 5 bases, with 9 bases spanning the gap. The CDR3 consists of 12 residues. Germline CDR1 reads SNHLY; CDR2 reads FYNNEI. The CDR3 nucleotides read TGTGCCAGCAGTACCGGGGTAACTGAAGCTTTCTTT. Encoded protein: CASSTGVTEAFF.

The chain has TRBV3-1 (or the pseudogene TRBV3-2) and TRBJ2-7; the D gene is possibly TRBD1 (5 bases). Per the germline V gene, CDR1 is LGHDT and CDR2 is YNNKEL (reference sequence). The CDR3 runs 14 residues. Trimming removed 4 bases from V and 3 bases from J, with 13 bases in between. CDR3 residues: CASSLQARNYEQYF. In DNA, the CDR3 is TGTGCCAGCAGCCTACAGGCACGGAACTACGAGCAGTACTTC.